This T cell receptor (beta chain) comes out of a study of cytomegalovirus exposure and HLA in healthy donors. Losses at the gene ends were 2 bases for V and 4 bases for J; bases not matched to a gene: 7. The length of the CDR3 is 16 residues. The germline V gene encodes CDR1 SNHLY and CDR2 FYNNEI. Concerning this clone: The target antigen is unknown.

General study points: Cytomegalovirus association was listed for 164 TCR beta chains. Reports showed the classifier diagnosing cytomegalovirus status with high specificity and sensitivity. According to a subsequent analysis, TCR clusters identified in the first cohort showed a tendency to co-occur across the approximately 110 validation repertoires.

Clones were read by immunoSEQ multiplex PCR, and TCRdb kept only the in-frame ones, dropping some. The sample lists about 280,000 clones, 88% seen once, with about 0.85% in the top ten. Separation from the roughly 700-subject first cohort characterized the 120-subject validation cohort, to which the donors belonged. The sample was PBMCs. The origin of this receptor is a woman under 30 in good health and CMV-seronegative. This sequence joins TRBV2 and TRBJ2-1, with 8 positions matching TRBD2. CDR3 protein: CASSESKLAVYNEQFF. The CDR3 coding sequence is TGTGCCAGCAGTGAATCAAAACTAGCGGTTTACAATGAGCAGTTCTTC. Together with reference TRBV2 and TRBJ2-1, the CDR3 gives the full variable domain: EPEVTQTPSHQVTQMGQEVILRCVPISNHLYFYWYRQILGQKVEFLVSFYNNEISEKSEIFDDQFSVERPDGSNFTLKIRSTKLEDSAMYFCASSESKLAVYNEQFFGPGTRLTVL.